This entry lists 12 T cell receptor beta chains sequenced from one sample in a study of blood T cell repertoires in COVID-19. Libraries were prepared by immunoSEQ multiplex PCR; TCRdb keeps only in-frame clonotypes and omits some of them. Of around 94,000 clones in the sample, around nine tenths were seen once. Sequences were obtained from peripheral blood. The receptors come from a woman aged 45-65 years with COVID-19, enrolled during active disease.

The rearrangement joins TRBV18 to TRBJ1-3, with D possibly matching TRBD1 (6 bases). Germline CDR1 and CDR2: KGHSH and LQKENI. The CDR3 is 15 amino acids. V shed 5 bases and J shed 2 bases, with 13 bases lying between them. CDR3 in amino acids: CASSATTGAGNTIYF. DNA for the CDR3: TGTGCCAGCTCAGCGACGACAGGCGCTGGAAACACCATATATTTT.

This chain connects TRBV24-1 to TRBJ2-2; 10 positions match TRBD2. There are 16 residues in the CDR3. The ends lost 6 bases at V and 4 bases at J; junction bases unmatched: 7. In germline, CDR1 is KGHDR, CDR2 SFDVKD. Here the CDR3 reads CATSSQRGGLTGELFF. In DNA, the CDR3 is TGTGCCACCAGTAGCCAGCGGGGGGGCCTCACCGGGGAGCTGTTTTTT.

The chain employs TRBV7-2 and TRBJ2-3; 8 bases match TRBD2. The CDR3 is 13 residues long. From germline, CDR1 is SGHTA and CDR2 FQGNSA. Trimming cost V 8 bases and J 3 bases; bases outside gene matches: 4. CDR3 residues: CASAGGGTDTQYF. The CDR3 nucleotides read TGTGCCAGCGCTGGCGGGGGGACAGATACGCAGTATTTT.

The rearrangement joins TRBV7-6 to TRBJ2-2; the match to TRBD2 covers 9 bases. Trimming at V came to 3 bases and at J to 7 bases, leaving 9 bases not matched to a gene. Germline lookup yields CDR1 SGHVS and CDR2 FNYEAQ. This CDR3 has 16 amino acids. CDR3 sequence: CASSFVVAGVNGELFF. In DNA, the CDR3 is TGTGCCAGCAGCTTCGTGGTAGCGGGGGTTAACGGGGAGCTGTTTTTT.

V gene TRBV15 combines with J gene TRBJ2-7; D possibly corresponds to TRBD2 (5 bases). Germline V lookup: CDR1 LNHNV, CDR2 YYDKDF (reference sequence). The CDR3 sequence is 13 residues long. The V and J ends lost 1 base and 3 bases respectively, with 7 bases between them. The CDR3, as DNA: TGTGCCACCAGCAGAGGAGGGCTCTACGAGCAGTACTTC. Translating gives CATSRGGLYEQYF. Variable domain in full (rest from reference TRBV15 and TRBJ2-7): DAMVIQNPRYQVTQFGKPVTLSCSQTLNHNVMYWYQQKSSQAPKLLFHYYDKDFNNEADTPDNFQSRRPNTSFCFLDIRSPGLGDTAMYLCATSRGGLYEQYFGPGTRLTVT.

The rearrangement links TRBV15 to TRBJ1-4; 8 bases are a match to TRBD1. V shed 4 bases, J shed 10 bases, and the junction held 8 bases outside the gene matches. CDR3 length equals 14 residues. Germline CDR1 is LNHNV and CDR2 is YYDKDF (reference sequence). The CDR3, as DNA: TGTGCCACCAGCACTGCAGGGGGCTATGGAAAACTGTTTTTT. Encoded protein: CATSTAGGYGKLFF.

The count of this clone is one. This sequence joins TRBV11-2 and TRBJ2-7, with 8 bases that match TRBD2. Trimming removed 5 bases from V and 6 bases from J; junction bases left unmatched: 15. The CDR3 is 16 amino acids. The germline V gene has CDR1 SGHAT and CDR2 FQNNGV. CDR3 loop: CASSPGQRGILGEQYF. The CDR3, as DNA: TGTGCCAGCAGCCCCGGTCAGCGGGGGATCCTCGGCGAGCAGTACTTC.

The chain couples TRBV11-2 to TRBJ2-2; D is possibly TRBD1 (6 bases). With 1 base removed from V and 5 bases from J, the gap between germline ends came to 14 bases. The germline V gene encodes CDR1 SGHAT and CDR2 FQNNGV. The CDR3 spans 16 residues. The CDR3 sequence: CASSLGPQGRTGELFF. For the CDR3, the DNA is TGTGCCAGCAGCTTAGGCCCTCAGGGGCGAACCGGGGAGCTGTTTTTT.

This rearrangement joins TRBV6-5 to TRBJ1-1; the match to TRBD1 covers 8 bases. V shed 5 bases and J 8 bases; nucleotides not matched to a gene: 7. This CDR3 is built from 13 residues. Germline CDR1 reads MNHEY; CDR2 reads SVGAGI. CDR3 protein: CASSTQGAGEAFF. The CDR3 coding sequence is TGTGCCAGCAGTACCCAGGGGGCTGGGGAAGCTTTCTTT.

The V gene is TRBV19, the J gene TRBJ1-2; D ambiguous. This CDR3 is built from 11 residues. Between the trimmed V and J ends, which lost 5 bases and 8 bases, there was a span of 9 bases. Per the germline V gene, CDR1 is LNHDA and CDR2 is SQIVND (reference sequence). As DNA, the CDR3 is TGTGCCAGTAGTGCCTCGGGGGGCTACACCTTC. It translates to CASSASGGYTF.

V usage is TRBV10-2 and J usage is TRBJ1-6; no clear D gene. Trimming stripped 10 bases from V and 7 bases from J, with 8 bases between. In germline, CDR1 is WSHSY, CDR2 SAAADI. CDR3 size: 11 residues. CDR3 sequence reads: CATGVNSPLHF. In nucleotides, the CDR3 is TGCGCCACCGGGGTCAATTCACCCCTCCACTTT.

The chain uses TRBV2 and TRBJ2-7; perhaps TRBD1 as D (6 bases). The CDR3 runs 15 residues. V was cut by 1 base and J by 1 base, with 11 bases left in between. Germline CDR1 is SNHLY and CDR2 is FYNNEI. CDR3 sequence (DNA): TGTGCCAGCAGTGAAGAAGACAGGATATCCTACGAGCAGTACGTC. As protein: CASSEEDRISYEQYV.